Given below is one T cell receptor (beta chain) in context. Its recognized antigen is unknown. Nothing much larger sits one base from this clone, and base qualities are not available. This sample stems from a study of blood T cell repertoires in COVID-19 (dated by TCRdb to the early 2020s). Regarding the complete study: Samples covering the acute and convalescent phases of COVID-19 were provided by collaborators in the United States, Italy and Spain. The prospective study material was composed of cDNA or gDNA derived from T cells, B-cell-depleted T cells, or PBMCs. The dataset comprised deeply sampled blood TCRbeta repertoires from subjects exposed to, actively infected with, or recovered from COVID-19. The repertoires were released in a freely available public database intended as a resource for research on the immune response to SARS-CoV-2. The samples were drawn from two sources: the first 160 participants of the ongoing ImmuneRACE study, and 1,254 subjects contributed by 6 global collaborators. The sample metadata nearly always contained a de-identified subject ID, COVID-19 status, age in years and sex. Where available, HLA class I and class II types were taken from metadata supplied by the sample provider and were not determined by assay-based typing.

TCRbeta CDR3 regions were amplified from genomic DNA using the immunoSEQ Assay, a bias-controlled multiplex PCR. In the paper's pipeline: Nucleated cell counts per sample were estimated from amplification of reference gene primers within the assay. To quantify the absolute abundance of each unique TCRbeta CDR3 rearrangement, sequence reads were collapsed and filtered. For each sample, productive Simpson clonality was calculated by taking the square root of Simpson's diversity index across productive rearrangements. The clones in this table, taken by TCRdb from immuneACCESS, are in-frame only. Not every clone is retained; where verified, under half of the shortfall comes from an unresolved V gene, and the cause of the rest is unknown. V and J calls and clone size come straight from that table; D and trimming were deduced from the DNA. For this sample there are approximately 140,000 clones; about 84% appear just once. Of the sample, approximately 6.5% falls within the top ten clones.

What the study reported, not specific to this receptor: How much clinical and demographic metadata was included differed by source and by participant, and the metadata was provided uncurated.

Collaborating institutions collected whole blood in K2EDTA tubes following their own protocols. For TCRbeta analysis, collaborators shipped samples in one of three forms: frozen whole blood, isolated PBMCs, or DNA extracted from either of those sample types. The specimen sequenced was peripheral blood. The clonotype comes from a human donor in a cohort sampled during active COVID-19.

The CDR3 corresponds to CASSLDRGTEAFF. The sequenced DNA is TGTGCCAGCAGCTTAGACAGGGGCACTGAAGCTTTCTTT. The chain uses TRBV11-2 and TRBJ1-1; TRBD1 might be the D gene, on 6 matching bases. V lost 0 bases and J lost 4 bases; the stretch between them is 6 bases long. CDR3 length: 13 amino acids, cysteine to phenylalanine. CDR3 DNA only is kept here, 39 bases in frame from base 1. CDR1 and CDR2, per the germline V gene, are SGHAT and FQNNGV.